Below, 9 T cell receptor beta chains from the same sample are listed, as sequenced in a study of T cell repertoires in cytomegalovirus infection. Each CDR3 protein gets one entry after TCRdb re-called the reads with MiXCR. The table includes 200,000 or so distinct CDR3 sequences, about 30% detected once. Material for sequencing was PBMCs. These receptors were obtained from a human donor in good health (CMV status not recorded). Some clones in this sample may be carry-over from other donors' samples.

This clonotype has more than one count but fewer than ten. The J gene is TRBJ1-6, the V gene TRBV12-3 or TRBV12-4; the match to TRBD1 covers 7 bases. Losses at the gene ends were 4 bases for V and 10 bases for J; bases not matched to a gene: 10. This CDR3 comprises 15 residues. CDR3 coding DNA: TGTGCCAGCAGTTCCCAGACAGGGCACGGGTCACCCCTCCACTTT. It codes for CASSSQTGHGSPLHF.

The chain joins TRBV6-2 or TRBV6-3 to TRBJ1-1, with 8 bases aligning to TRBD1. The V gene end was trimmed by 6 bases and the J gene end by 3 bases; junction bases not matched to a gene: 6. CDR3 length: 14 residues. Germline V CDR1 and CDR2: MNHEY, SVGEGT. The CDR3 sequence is CASRVEGQDTEAFF. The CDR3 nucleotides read TGTGCCAGCAGAGTTGAGGGACAGGACACTGAAGCTTTCTTT.

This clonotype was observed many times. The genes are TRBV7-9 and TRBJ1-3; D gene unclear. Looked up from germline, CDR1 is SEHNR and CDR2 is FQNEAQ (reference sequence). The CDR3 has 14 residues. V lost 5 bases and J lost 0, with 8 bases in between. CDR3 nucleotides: TGTGCCAGCAGCCCCCCCACCTCTGGAAACACCATATATTTT. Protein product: CASSPPTSGNTIYF.

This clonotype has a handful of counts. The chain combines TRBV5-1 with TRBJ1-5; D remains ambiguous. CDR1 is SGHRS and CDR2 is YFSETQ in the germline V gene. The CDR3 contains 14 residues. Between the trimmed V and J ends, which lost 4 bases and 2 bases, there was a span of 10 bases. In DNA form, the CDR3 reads TGCGCCAGCAGCCCTGCAGTGGGCAATCAGCCCCAGCATTTT. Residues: CASSPAVGNQPQHF.

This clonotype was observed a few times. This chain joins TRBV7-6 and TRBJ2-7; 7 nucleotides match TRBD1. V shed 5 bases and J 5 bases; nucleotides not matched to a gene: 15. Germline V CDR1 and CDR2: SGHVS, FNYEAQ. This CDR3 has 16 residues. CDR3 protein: CASSPWVLTGNDEQYF. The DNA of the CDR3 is TGTGCCAGCAGCCCTTGGGTGCTGACAGGGAACGACGAGCAGTACTTC.

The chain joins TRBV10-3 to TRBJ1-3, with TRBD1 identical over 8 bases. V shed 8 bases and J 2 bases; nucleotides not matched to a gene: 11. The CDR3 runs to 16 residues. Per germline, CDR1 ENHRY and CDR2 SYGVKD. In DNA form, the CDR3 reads TGTGCCATCGGGGGACAGGAGTTTCGGGCTGGAAACACCATATATTTT. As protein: CAIGGQEFRAGNTIYF.

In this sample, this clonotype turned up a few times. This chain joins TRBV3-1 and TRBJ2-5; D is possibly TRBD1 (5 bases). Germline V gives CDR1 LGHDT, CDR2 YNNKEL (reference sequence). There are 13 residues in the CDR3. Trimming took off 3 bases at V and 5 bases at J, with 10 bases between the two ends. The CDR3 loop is CASSQQGGETQYF. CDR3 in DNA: TGTGCCAGCAGCCAGCAGGGTGGGGAGACCCAGTACTTC.

As DNA, the CDR3 is TGTGCCAGCAGCTTAGTGCAGGGGGCCTACAATGAGCAGTTCTTC. Translated: CASSLVQGAYNEQFF. This rearrangement joins TRBV7-6 to TRBJ2-1; 7 nucleotides line up with TRBD1. V shed 1 base, J shed 2 bases, and the junction held 2 bases outside the gene matches. The germline gives CDR1 SGHVS, CDR2 FNYEAQ. The CDR3 runs to 15 residues.

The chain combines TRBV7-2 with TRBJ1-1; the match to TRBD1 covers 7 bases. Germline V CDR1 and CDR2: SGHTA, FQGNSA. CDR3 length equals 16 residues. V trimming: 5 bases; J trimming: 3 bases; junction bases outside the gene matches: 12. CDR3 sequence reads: CASSTRTARGDTEAFF. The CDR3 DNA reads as TGTGCCAGCAGCACCCGGACAGCCAGGGGGGACACTGAAGCTTTCTTT.